In this sample, the clone carrying this TCR beta chain turned up many times. CDR1 and CDR2 from the germline V gene are SGHRS and YFSETQ. Trimming removed 2 bases at V and 0 bases at J, with 4 bases between. CDR3 length: 13 residues. The data stem from a study of human T cells and chemical hapten exposure. Time point noted: patch test 1, 2 weeks after DPC sensitization. Treatment denoted: therapeutic diphenylcyclopropenone sensitization with weekly scalp DPC. TCRdb redid the calling of the RACE reads with MiXCR, one entry per CDR3 protein. Of some 380,000 distinct CDR3 sequences listed, approximately 5% are singletons.

This chain links TRBV5-1 with TRBJ2-3; D is uncertain. The clonotype was recovered from a woman aged 45 to 65 with alopecia areata. Some clones in this sample may be carry-over from other donors' samples. Sequencing was performed on whole blood, taken in connection with sensitization to the hapten diphenylcyclopropenone (DPC). CDR3 nucleotide sequence: TGCGCCAGCAGCTTACCTAGCACAGATACGCAGTATTTT. Translation: CASSLPSTDTQYF.